These 23 T cell receptor beta chains came from one sample sequenced in a study of blood T cell repertoires in COVID-19. The assay was immunoSEQ multiplex PCR, and TCRdb's table has in-frame clones only and misses some. The repertoire holds some 190,000 clones, over 75% seen once, with under 3.5% in the top ten. Specimen: peripheral blood. Receptors originate from a man between 60 and 75 years old with acute or convalescent COVID-19.

The chain has TRBV6-2 or TRBV6-3 and TRBJ2-2; no clear D. CDR1 and CDR2 (germline): MNHEY, SVGEGT. V lost 1 base, J lost 4 bases, and 13 bases lay in between. This CDR3 spans 16 amino acids. This chain's CDR3 is CASSYWSRPTTGELFF. The CDR3 DNA reads as TGTGCCAGCAGTTACTGGTCCAGGCCGACCACCGGGGAGCTGTTTTTT.

For the CDR3, the DNA is TGTGCCAGCAGTCGGGGGGCCCATCAGCCCCAGCATTTT. Amino acid sequence: CASSRGAHQPQHF. The chain recombines TRBV3-1 (or the pseudogene TRBV3-2) with TRBJ1-5, with D possibly matching TRBD1 (6 bases). The length of the CDR3 is 13 residues. V was pared by 6 bases and J by 5 bases, with 11 bases between. Looked up from germline, CDR1 is LGHDT and CDR2 is YNNKEL (reference sequence).

The chain combines TRBV19 with TRBJ1-5; a possible D gene is TRBD1 (5 bases). Trimming cost V 8 bases and J 6 bases, with 20 bases left between them. Per the germline V gene, CDR1 is LNHDA and CDR2 is SQIVND (reference sequence). This CDR3 region has 15 residues. Written as DNA, the CDR3 is TGTGCCAGTCTCCCGGGAGGGCAGGGAATTCAGCCCCAGCATTTT. Translating it yields CASLPGGQGIQPQHF.

This chain links TRBV5-6 with TRBJ2-1, with TRBD2 matching over 11 bases. J was trimmed by 5 bases and V by 5 bases; bases with no gene match: 6. The CDR3 extends over 15 amino acids. The germline V gene has CDR1 SGHDT and CDR2 YYEEEE. The CDR3 reads CASSPLAGGNNEQFF. For the CDR3, the DNA is TGTGCCAGCAGTCCCCTAGCGGGAGGTAACAATGAGCAGTTCTTC. The variable domain in full, completed from reference TRBV5-6 and TRBJ2-1, reads DAGVTQSPTHLIKTRGQQVTLRCSPKSGHDTVSWYQQALGQGPQFIFQYYEEEERQRGNFPDRFSGHQFPNYSSELNVNALLLGDSALYLCASSPLAGGNNEQFFGPGTRLTVL.

This clone was picked up one time. V is TRBV12-2 and J is TRBJ2-1; TRBD1 reflects the table's D call only, with no check against the DNA. TRBV12-2 is listed as a pseudogene. The CDR3 is made up of 16 amino acids. The CDR3 nucleotides read TGTGCAAGTCGCTTCAAGCCCGACAGGGATCCGGGTGAGCAGTTCTTC. Translation: CASRFKPDRDPGEQFF.

The gene calls are TRBV2 and TRBJ1-4; 8 bases map to TRBD1. The V segment lost 7 bases and the J segment 4 bases; nucleotides outside the gene matches: 2. Germline V gene sequence: CDR1 SNHLY, CDR2 FYNNEI. The CDR3 is made up of 13 amino acids. CDR3 residues: CASNGQGNEKLFF. In DNA, the CDR3 is TGTGCCAGCAACGGACAGGGTAATGAAAAACTGTTTTTT. Together with reference TRBV2 and TRBJ1-4, the CDR3 gives the full variable domain: EPEVTQTPSHQVTQMGQEVILRCVPISNHLYFYWYRQILGQKVEFLVSFYNNEISEKSEIFDDQFSVERPDGSNFTLKIRSTKLEDSAMYFCASNGQGNEKLFFGSGTQLSVL.

CDR3 residues: CSASRTSGTADTQYF. CDR3 bases: TGCAGTGCTAGTCGGACTAGCGGGACGGCAGATACGCAGTATTTT. This chain links TRBV20-1 with TRBJ2-3, with 12 bases identical to TRBD2. Germline lookup yields CDR1 DFQATT and CDR2 SNEGSKA (reference sequence). The CDR3 loop spans 15 amino acids. The trim removed 3 bases at V and 4 bases at J, leaving 5 bases unmatched.

V is TRBV19 and J is TRBJ1-2; D perhaps matches TRBD1 (6 bases). Germline CDR1 is LNHDA and CDR2 is SQIVND (reference sequence). The CDR3 covers 13 residues. V was trimmed by 9 bases and J by 4 bases, leaving 15 bases between them. The CDR3 loop reads CASSRLGGYGYTF. The CDR3 DNA reads TGTGCCAGCTCGCGTCTAGGGGGCTATGGCTACACCTTC.

J is TRBJ2-5 and V is TRBV5-6; TRBD1 matches at 9 bases. CDR3 length equals 16 residues. With 3 bases clipped from V and 0 bases from J, the junction kept 6 bases outside the gene matches. The V gene's germline CDR1 is SGHDT and CDR2 YYEEEE. CDR3 nucleotide sequence: TGTGCCAGCAGCTGGACAGGGGAGAGTAACCAAGAGACCCAGTACTTC. It codes for CASSWTGESNQETQYF. The variable domain in full, with the rest retrieved from reference TRBV5-6 and TRBJ2-5, is DAGVTQSPTHLIKTRGQQVTLRCSPKSGHDTVSWYQQALGQGPQFIFQYYEEEERQRGNFPDRFSGHQFPNYSSELNVNALLLGDSALYLCASSWTGESNQETQYFGPGTRLLVL.

The rearrangement joins TRBV7-8 to TRBJ1-2; D remains ambiguous. The V end was cut by 1 base, the J end by 0 bases, with 12 bases between. The CDR3 runs 16 residues. CDR1 is SGHVS, CDR2 FQNEAQ, per germline. The CDR3 nucleotides are TGTGCCAGCAGCTTAGGGATCGTAGCCCCTAACTATGGCTACACCTTC. Its protein is CASSLGIVAPNYGYTF.

This clone was found once. The genes are TRBV5-8 and TRBJ2-3; 10 bases match TRBD1. The junction had 5 bases not matched to a gene; V was cut back by 5 bases and J by 2 bases. CDR3 length: 15 amino acids. CDR1 is SGHTS and CDR2 is YDEGEE in the germline V gene. The CDR3 DNA sequence: TGTGCCAGCAGAACGACAGGGGGCCCCACAGATACGCAGTATTTT. It translates to CASRTTGGPTDTQYF.

The V and J genes are TRBV27 and TRBJ2-7, with D possibly matching TRBD1 (5 bases). Germline V lookup: CDR1 MNHEY, CDR2 SMNVEV (reference sequence). V shed 5 bases and J shed 3 bases, with 14 bases lying between them. The CDR3 runs 14 residues. The CDR3 bases are TGTGCCAGCAGTGAAGGGGTGAAGAGCTACGAGCAGTACTTC. Amino acid sequence: CASSEGVKSYEQYF.

V usage is TRBV6-5 and J usage is TRBJ1-6; TRBD1 agrees at 7 bases. CDR3 length equals 14 residues. The ends lost 10 bases at V and 9 bases at J; junction bases unmatched: 12. CDR1 MNHEY and CDR2 SVGAGI come from the germline V gene. CDR3 coding DNA: TGTGCCACCTGGAGGGGGCAAAGGGGTTCACCCCTCCACTTT. Residues: CATWRGQRGSPLHF.

The chain carries TRBV5-1 and TRBJ2-7, with TRBD1 matching 10 bases. Trimming removed 1 base from V and 7 bases from J; junction bases left unmatched: 11. The germline V gene encodes CDR1 SGHRS and CDR2 YFSETQ. This CDR3 region has 16 residues. CDR3: CASSLTGQGNRVEQYF. The CDR3 bases are TGCGCCAGCAGCTTGACGGGACAGGGGAATAGGGTTGAGCAGTACTTC.

The V gene is TRBV7-2, the J gene TRBJ1-2; TRBD1 aligns across 10 bases. Trimming took 4 bases from V and 9 from J; bases not matched to a gene: 5. CDR1 is SGHTA and CDR2 is FQGNSA in the germline V gene. The CDR3 extends over 13 amino acids. The CDR3 here is CASSYPGQGSYTF. The CDR3 DNA reads as TGTGCCAGCAGCTATCCGGGACAGGGGAGCTACACCTTC.

This chain uses TRBV7-9 with TRBJ2-1; 9 bases map to TRBD2. The CDR3 loop spans 15 amino acids. With V trimmed by 2 bases and J by 4 bases, 3 bases remained unmatched. Germline assignment: CDR1 SEHNR and CDR2 FQNEAQ (reference sequence). The CDR3 spells CASSLSSGAYNEQFF. The CDR3, as DNA: TGTGCCAGCAGCTTATCTAGCGGGGCTTACAATGAGCAGTTCTTC. The full variable domain, in which reference TRBV7-9 and TRBJ2-1 provide the parts outside the CDR3, is DTGVSQNPRHKITKRGQNVTFRCDPISEHNRLYWYRQTLGQGPEFLTYFQNEAQLEKSRLLSDRFSAERPKGSFSTLEIQRTEQGDSAMYLCASSLSSGAYNEQFFGPGTRLTVL.

This clone was seen only a few times. The J gene is TRBJ1-2, the V gene TRBV18, with D tentatively TRBD1 (5 bases). CDR3 length equals 14 residues. V lost 6 bases, J lost 8 bases, and 19 bases lay in between. Germline V CDR1 and CDR2: KGHSH, LQKENI. This CDR3 is CASSPGQGGWGYTF. In nucleotides, the CDR3 is TGTGCCAGCTCCCCCGGGCAGGGAGGATGGGGCTACACCTTC. The variable domain in full, completed from reference TRBV18 and TRBJ1-2, reads NAGVMQNPRHLVRRRGQEARLRCSPMKGHSHVYWYRQLPEEGLKFMVYLQKENIIDESGMPKERFSAEFPKEGPSILRIQQVVRGDSAAYFCASSPGQGGWGYTFGSGTRLTVV.

This clone was recorded only once. This chain uses TRBV4-1 with TRBJ2-7; 12 bases map to TRBD2. The CDR3 consists of 16 residues. Germline CDR1 and CDR2: MGHRA and YSYEKL. Trimming took 4 bases from V and 6 from J; bases not matched to a gene: 10. The CDR3 DNA sequence: TGCGCCAGCAGCCTCCGACTAGCGGGAGACACCGCCGAGCAGTACTTC. Translating gives CASSLRLAGDTAEQYF.

The chain uses TRBV4-1 and TRBJ2-6; D uncertain. The germline V gene encodes CDR1 MGHRA and CDR2 YSYEKL. Deletions cut 2 bases from V and 1 base from J, with 18 bases between. CDR3 length: 19 residues. The CDR3 bases are TGCGCCAGCAGCCAAACCAGGTCTACCGTCACTTCTGGGGCCAACGTCCTGACTTTC. Its translation: CASSQTRSTVTSGANVLTF.

This clone was seen more than once but under ten times. V is TRBV6-5 and J is TRBJ1-2; the match to TRBD1 covers 8 bases. Germline assignment: CDR1 MNHEY and CDR2 SVGAGI. V was pared by 0 bases and J by 3 bases, with 3 bases of the junction left unmatched. This CDR3 has 15 residues. DNA of the CDR3: TGTGCCAGCAGTTACTCTCCAGGGGGCTACTATGGCTACACCTTC. It specifies CASSYSPGGYYGYTF.

The CDR3 DNA sequence: TGCGCCAGCAGTCGGCGGGAGAGGGAAGAAGAGACCCAGTACTTC. This codes for CASSRREREEETQYF. The rearrangement joins TRBV5-1 to TRBJ2-5, with 7 nucleotides matching TRBD2. Losses at the gene ends were 5 bases for V and 3 bases for J; bases not matched to a gene: 10. The CDR3 is 15 amino acids. The germline V gene has CDR1 SGHRS and CDR2 YFSETQ.

This chain connects TRBV5-3 to TRBJ2-5; 12 nucleotides match TRBD2. TRBV5-3 counts as an open reading frame of uncertain function. This CDR3 spans 17 amino acids. The junction had 13 bases not matched to a gene; V was cut back by 5 bases and J by 5 bases. The CDR3 DNA is TGTGCCAGAAGACGAATTGGACTAGCGGGGCCTCGGGAGACCCAGTACTTC. It encodes CARRRIGLAGPRETQYF.

This clone has only one observation. This CDR3 is CASSQLVAETQYF. CDR3 coding DNA: TGTGCCAGCAGCCAACTGGTAGCAGAGACCCAGTACTTC. The V call is TRBV3-1 (or the pseudogene TRBV3-2), the J call TRBJ2-5, with D uncertain. Germline V CDR1 and CDR2: LGHDT, YNNKEL (reference sequence). The CDR3 runs to 13 residues. The V and J ends lost 2 bases and 4 bases respectively, with 8 bases between them.